This TCR beta chain was found in a study of immune evolution from preneoplasia to lung adenocarcinoma. Produced via immunoSEQ multiplex PCR; TCRdb's table is partial and in-frame only. The table shows around 7,000 clones, with less than 85% occurring only once. Sequenced: FFPE atypical adenomatous hyperplasia tissue from the lung. Subset specified: atypical adenomatous hyperplasia (AAH), lung preneoplasia. This clonotype was obtained from a donor aged 70 or over with lung adenocarcinoma. Some clones in this sample may be carry-over from other donors' samples.

CDR3: CAWSGADNQPQHF. In DNA, the CDR3 is TGTGCCTGGAGCGGGGCGGATAATCAGCCCCAGCATTTT. This chain joins TRBV30 and TRBJ1-5; maybe TRBD1 (5 bases). V lost 3 bases, J lost 4 bases, and 10 bases lay in between. Germline-derived CDR1 and CDR2 are GTSNPN and SVGIG (reference sequence). The CDR3 length is 13 residues.